This T cell receptor (beta chain) was observed in a study of shared clonotypes between healthy human individuals. About this clone: What it recognizes is unknown.

Study-wide results and limits: Larger estimated richness was generally recorded for naive subsets relative to memory subsets.

The CDR3 is made up of 15 amino acids. Unmatched junction bases numbered 6, after V lost 4 bases and J lost 2 bases. The V gene's germline CDR1 is SGHVS and CDR2 FQNEAQ. The method was immunoSEQ multiplex PCR; TCRdb's version includes in-frame clones alone and lacks a portion of them. The data contain around 2.1 million clones, approximately 94% of them seen just once; the ten biggest clones take up over 0.1%. The chain combines TRBV7-8 with TRBJ1-2, with TRBD1 matching over 8 bases. Sequencing used naive CD4+ T cells sorted from blood. The subset: CD45RA+ positively selected. The origin of this receptor is a man aged 18 to 29 in good health. The CDR3, as DNA: TGTGCCAGCAGCTCGAGGACAGGGCCGAACTATGGCTACACCTTC. Protein sequence: CASSSRTGPNYGYTF. Combining the CDR3 with reference TRBV7-8 and TRBJ1-2 gives the whole variable domain GAGVSQSPRYKVAKRGQDVALRCDPISGHVSLFWYQQALGQGPEFLTYFQNEAQLDKSGLPSDRFFAERPEGSVSTLKIQRTQQEDSAVYLCASSSRTGPNYGYTFGSGTRLTVV.